The text below deals with one TCR beta chain. Its target is not known. The data belong to a study of T-cell memory formation after mild COVID-19. Study-wide background: In these data, TCR clusters were largely donor specific. Findings and caveats of the study: That cross-reactive memory joined was suggested by some responding clones appearing in pre-infection memory.

This CDR3 region has 14 residues. Looked up from germline, CDR1 is MNHEY and CDR2 is SMNVEV (reference sequence). The V end was cut by 1 base, the J end by 0 bases, with 7 bases between. From 5'RACE with constant-segment primers came TCR alpha and TCR beta cDNA libraries that carried sample barcodes and UMIs. TCRdb ran MiXCR on the 5' RACE reads and lists one entry per CDR3 protein. This repertoire shows 550,000 to 650,000 distinct CDR3 sequences, around a sixth found once; its top ten account for about 8.6%. The sequence derives from an adult woman who had mild COVID-19 (a few samples of this study predate the infection). Cell type and time point are not known. The chain has TRBV27 and TRBJ2-7; no firm D call. Sequences were obtained from PBMCs or a T cell subset sorted from them (not recorded which). The DNA for the CDR3 is TGTGCCAGCAGTTTATTTCAGAGCTCCTACGAGCAGTACTTC. Translated: CASSLFQSSYEQYF.